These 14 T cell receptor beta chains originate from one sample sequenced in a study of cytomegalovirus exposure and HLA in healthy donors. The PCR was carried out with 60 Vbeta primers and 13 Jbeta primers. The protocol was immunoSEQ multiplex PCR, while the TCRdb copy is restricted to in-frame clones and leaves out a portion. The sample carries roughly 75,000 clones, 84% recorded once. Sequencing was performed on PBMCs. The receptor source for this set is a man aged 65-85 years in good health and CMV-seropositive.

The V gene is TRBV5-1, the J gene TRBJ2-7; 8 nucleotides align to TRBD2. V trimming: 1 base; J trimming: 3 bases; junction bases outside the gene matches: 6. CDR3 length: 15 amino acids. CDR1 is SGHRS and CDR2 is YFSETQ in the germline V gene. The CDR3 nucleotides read TGCGCCAGCAGCTTGAACCAGCTAGCGGGCTACGAGCAGTACTTC. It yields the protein CASSLNQLAGYEQYF.

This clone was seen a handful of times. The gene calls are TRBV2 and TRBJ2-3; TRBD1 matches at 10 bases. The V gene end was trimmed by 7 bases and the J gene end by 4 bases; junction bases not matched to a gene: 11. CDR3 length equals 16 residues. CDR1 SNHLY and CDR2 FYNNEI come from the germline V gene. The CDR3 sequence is CASKLRDRGYADTQYF. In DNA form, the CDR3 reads TGTGCCAGCAAACTACGGGACAGGGGTTACGCAGATACGCAGTATTTT.

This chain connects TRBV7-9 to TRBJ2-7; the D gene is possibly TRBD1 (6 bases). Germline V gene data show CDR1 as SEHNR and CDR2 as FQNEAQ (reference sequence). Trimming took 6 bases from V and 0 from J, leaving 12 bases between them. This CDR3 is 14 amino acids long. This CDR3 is CASSPDRSSYEQYF. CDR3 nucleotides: TGTGCCAGCAGTCCTGACAGGAGCTCCTACGAGCAGTACTTC.

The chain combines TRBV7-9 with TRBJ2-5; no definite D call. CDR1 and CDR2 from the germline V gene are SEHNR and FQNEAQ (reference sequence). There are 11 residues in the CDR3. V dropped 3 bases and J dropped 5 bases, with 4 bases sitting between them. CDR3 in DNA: TGTGCCAGCAGCTTTCTCGAGACCCAGTACTTC. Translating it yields CASSFLETQYF. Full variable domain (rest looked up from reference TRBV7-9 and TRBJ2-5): DTGVSQNPRHKITKRGQNVTFRCDPISEHNRLYWYRQTLGQGPEFLTYFQNEAQLEKSRLLSDRFSAERPKGSFSTLEIQRTEQGDSAMYLCASSFLETQYFGPGTRLLVL.

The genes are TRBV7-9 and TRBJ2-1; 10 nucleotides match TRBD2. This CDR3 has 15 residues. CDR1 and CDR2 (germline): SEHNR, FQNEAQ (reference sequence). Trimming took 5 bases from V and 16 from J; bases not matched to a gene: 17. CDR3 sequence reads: CASSRVGGEREGTFF. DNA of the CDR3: TGTGCCAGCAGCCGGGTGGGGGGCGAGCGGGAGGGAACTTTCTTC.

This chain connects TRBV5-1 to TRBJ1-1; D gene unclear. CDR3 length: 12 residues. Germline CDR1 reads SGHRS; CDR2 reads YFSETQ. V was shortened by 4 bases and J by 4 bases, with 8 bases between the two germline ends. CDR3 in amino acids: CASSPEGTEAFF. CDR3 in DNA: TGCGCCAGCAGCCCGGAGGGCACTGAAGCTTTCTTT.

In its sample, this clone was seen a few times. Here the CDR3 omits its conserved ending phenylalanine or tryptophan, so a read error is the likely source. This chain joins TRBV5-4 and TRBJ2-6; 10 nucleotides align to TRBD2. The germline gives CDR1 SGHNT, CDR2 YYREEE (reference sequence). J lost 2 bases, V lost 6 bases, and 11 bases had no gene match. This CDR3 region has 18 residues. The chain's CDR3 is CASTGRAGGPTGANVLTV. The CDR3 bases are TGTGCCAGCACAGGCCGAGCGGGAGGGCCAACTGGGGCCAACGTCCTGACTGTC.

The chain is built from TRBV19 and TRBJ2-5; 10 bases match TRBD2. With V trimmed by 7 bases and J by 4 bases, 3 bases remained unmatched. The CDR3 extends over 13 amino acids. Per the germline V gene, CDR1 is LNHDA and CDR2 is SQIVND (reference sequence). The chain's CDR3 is CASTSGGGETQYF. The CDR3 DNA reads TGTGCCAGTACCAGCGGGGGGGGAGAGACCCAGTACTTC.

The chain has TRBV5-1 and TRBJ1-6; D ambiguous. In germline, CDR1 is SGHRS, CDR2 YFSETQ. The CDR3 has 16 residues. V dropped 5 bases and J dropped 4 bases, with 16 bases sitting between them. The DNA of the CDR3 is TGCGCCAGCAGACCCCGGGAGGGCGATTATAATTCACCCCTCCACTTT. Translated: CASRPREGDYNSPLHF.

The CDR3 DNA reads TGCGCCAGCAGTTCAGGGGCAGATACGCAGTATTTT. It yields the protein CASSSGADTQYF. The rearrangement uses TRBV4-1 and TRBJ2-3, with D possibly TRBD1 on 6 matching bases. This CDR3 comprises 12 residues. V lost 6 bases, J lost 4 bases, and 8 bases lay in between. The germline V gene has CDR1 MGHRA and CDR2 YSYEKL.

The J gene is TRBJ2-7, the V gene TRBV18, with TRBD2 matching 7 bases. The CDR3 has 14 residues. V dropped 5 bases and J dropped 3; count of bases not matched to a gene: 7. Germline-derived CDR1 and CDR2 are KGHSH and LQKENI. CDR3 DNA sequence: TGTGCCAGCTCATCTCCGGGACTATTCTACGAGCAGTACTTC. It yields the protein CASSSPGLFYEQYF.

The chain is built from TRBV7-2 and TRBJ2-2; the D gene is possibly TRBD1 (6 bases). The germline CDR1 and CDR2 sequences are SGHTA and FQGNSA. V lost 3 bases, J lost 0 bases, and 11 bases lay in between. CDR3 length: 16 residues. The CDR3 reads CASSFGTFANTGELFF. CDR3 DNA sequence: TGTGCCAGCAGCTTCGGGACATTCGCGAACACCGGGGAGCTGTTTTTT. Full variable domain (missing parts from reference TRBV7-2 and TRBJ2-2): GAGVSQSPSNKVTEKGKDVELRCDPISGHTALYWYRQSLGQGLEFLIYFQGNSAPDKSGLPSDRFSAERTGGSVSTLTIQRTQQEDSAVYLCASSFGTFANTGELFFGEGSRLTVL.

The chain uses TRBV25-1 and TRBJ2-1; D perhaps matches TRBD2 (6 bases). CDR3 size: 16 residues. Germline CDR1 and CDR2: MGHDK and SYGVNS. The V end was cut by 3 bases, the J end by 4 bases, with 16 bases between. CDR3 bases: TGTGCCAGCAGTGACTTCGCGGGACCTCTATACAATGAGCAGTTCTTC. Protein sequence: CASSDFAGPLYNEQFF.

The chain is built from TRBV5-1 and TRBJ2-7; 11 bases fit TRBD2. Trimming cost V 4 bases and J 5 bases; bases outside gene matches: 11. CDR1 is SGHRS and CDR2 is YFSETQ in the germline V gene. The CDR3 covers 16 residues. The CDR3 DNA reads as TGCGCCAGCAGCGGAGGGACTAGCGGAGCTCTTGACGAGCAGTACTTC. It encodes CASSGGTSGALDEQYF.